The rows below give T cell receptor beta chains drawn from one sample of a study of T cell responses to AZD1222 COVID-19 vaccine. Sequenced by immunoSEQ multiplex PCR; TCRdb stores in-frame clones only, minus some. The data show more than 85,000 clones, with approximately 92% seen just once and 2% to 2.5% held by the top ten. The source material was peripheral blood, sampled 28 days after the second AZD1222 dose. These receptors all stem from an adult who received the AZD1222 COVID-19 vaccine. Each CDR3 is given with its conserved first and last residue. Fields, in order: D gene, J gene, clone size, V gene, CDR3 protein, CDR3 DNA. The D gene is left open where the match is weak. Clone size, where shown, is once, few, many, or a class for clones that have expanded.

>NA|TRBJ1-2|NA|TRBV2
CASSDKRGGSSVGYTF
TGTGCCAGCAGTGATAAGCGGGGGGGCTCTTCTGTTGGCTACACCTTC
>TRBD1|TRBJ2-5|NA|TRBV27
CASSFIGDRGETQYF
TGTGCCAGCAGTTTCATTGGAGACAGGGGAGAGACCCAGTACTTC
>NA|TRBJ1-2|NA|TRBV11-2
CASSPGPFGGYTF
TGTGCCAGCAGCCCGGGACCGTTCGGTGGCTACACCTTC
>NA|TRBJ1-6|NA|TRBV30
CAWSAHTRIGSPLHF
TGTGCCTGGAGTGCTCACACGAGGATTGGGTCACCCCTCCACTTT
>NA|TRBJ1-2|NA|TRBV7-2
CASSPQRGGVNYGYTF
TGTGCCAGCAGCCCACAACGGGGGGGCGTTAACTATGGCTACACCTTC
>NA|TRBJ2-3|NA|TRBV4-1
CASSQGVQGGRSTDTQYF
TGCGCCAGCAGCCAAGGCGTCCAGGGGGGCCGAAGCACAGATACGCAGTATTTT
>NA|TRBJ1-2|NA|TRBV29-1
CSAPGAGNYGYTF
TGCAGCGCTCCCGGTGCAGGGAACTATGGCTACACCTTC
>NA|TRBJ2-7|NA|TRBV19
CASSIDAGTAYEQYF
TGTGCCAGTAGTATAGACGCGGGGACAGCCTACGAGCAGTACTTC
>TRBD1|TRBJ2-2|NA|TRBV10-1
CASTSALGEGQGESGELFF
TGCGCCAGCACCTCGGCCCTAGGGGAGGGACAGGGGGAATCCGGGGAGCTGTTTTTT
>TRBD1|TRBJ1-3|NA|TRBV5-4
CASSPGTGGDSGNTIYF
TGTGCCAGCAGCCCAGGGACAGGGGGCGACTCTGGAAACACCATATATTTT
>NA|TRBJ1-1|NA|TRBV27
CASSLDLRHGDTEAFF
TGTGCCAGCAGTTTAGACCTCCGTCACGGGGACACTGAAGCTTTCTTT
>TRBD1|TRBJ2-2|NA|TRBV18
CASSSGQGTGELFF
TGTGCCAGCTCGTCGGGACAGGGCACCGGGGAGCTGTTTTTT
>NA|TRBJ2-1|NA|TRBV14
CASSRGGSGAGNEQFF
TGTGCCAGCAGCCGAGGGGGCAGCGGGGCGGGTAATGAGCAGTTCTTC
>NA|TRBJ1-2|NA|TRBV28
CASSPAETGNYGYTF
TGTGCCAGCAGTCCCGCAGAGACAGGAAACTATGGCTACACCTTC
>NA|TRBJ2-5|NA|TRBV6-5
CASSYSFRGTQYF
TGTGCCAGCAGTTATTCGTTTCGGGGGACCCAGTACTTC
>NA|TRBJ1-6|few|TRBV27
CASKTGYSPLHF
TGTGCCAGCAAAACAGGGTATTCACCCCTCCACTTT
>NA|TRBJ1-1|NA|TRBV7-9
CASSRTGRTEAFF
TGTGCCAGCAGCCGAACAGGACGCACTGAAGCTTTCTTT
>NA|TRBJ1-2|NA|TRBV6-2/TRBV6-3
CASSYRSHYGYTF
TGTGCCAGCAGTTACCGCAGCCACTATGGCTACACCTTC
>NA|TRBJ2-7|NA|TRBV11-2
CASSETGWTSYEQYF
TGTGCCAGCAGTGAGACAGGATGGACCTCCTACGAGCAGTACTTC
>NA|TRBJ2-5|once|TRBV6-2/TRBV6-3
CASSYLETQYF
TGTGCCAGCAGTTACTTGGAGACCCAGTACTTC
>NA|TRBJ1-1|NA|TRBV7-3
CASSPMDSPNTEAFF
TGTGCCAGCAGCCCAATGGACAGTCCTAACACTGAAGCTTTCTTT
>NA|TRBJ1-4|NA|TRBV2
CASSTKGEKLFF
TGTGCCAGCAGTACAAAAGGCGAAAAACTGTTTTTT
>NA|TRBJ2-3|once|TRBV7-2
CASSGLYTDTQYF
TGTGCCAGCTCGGGACTTTACACAGATACGCAGTATTTT
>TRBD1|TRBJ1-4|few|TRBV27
CASSLEGADNEKLFF
TGTGCCAGCAGTTTAGAGGGGGCTGATAATGAAAAACTGTTTTTT
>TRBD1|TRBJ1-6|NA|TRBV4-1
CASSQGTGNNSPLHF
TGCGCCAGCAGCCAAGGGACAGGGAACAATTCACCCCTCCACTTT
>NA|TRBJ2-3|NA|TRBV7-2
CASSLAIGTQYF
TGTGCCAGCAGCTTAGCTATCGGCACGCAGTATTTT
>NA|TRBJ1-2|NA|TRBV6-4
CASSPQGNYGYTF
TGTGCCAGCAGCCCACAGGGCAACTATGGCTACACCTTC
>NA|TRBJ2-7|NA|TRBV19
CASSTTESSYEQYF
TGTGCCAGTAGTACGACGGAGAGCTCCTACGAGCAGTACTTC
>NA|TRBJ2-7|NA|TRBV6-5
CASSSTLWTSSYEQYF
TGTGCCAGCAGTTCCACCCTTTGGACATCTTCCTACGAGCAGTACTTC
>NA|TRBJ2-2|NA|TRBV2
CASSEGGQALFF
TGTGCCAGCAGTGAGGGGGGTCAGGCGCTGTTTTTT
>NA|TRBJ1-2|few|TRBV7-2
CASSEQGGRANYGYTF
TGTGCCAGCAGCGAACAGGGTGGTAGGGCTAACTATGGCTACACCTTC
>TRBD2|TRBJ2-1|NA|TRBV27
CASSLGLAGYNEQFF
TGTGCCAGCAGTTTGGGACTAGCGGGTTACAATGAGCAGTTCTTC
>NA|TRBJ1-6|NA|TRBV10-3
CAISVNQGSNSPLHF
TGTGCCATCAGTGTAAATCAGGGTTCCAATTCACCCCTCCACTTT
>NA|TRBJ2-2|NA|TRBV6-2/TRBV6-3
CASSYLRVVTGELFF
TGTGCCAGCAGTTACCTCAGGGTTGTCACCGGGGAGCTGTTTTTT
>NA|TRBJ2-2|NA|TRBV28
CASSLLDTGELFF
TGTGCCAGCAGCCTCCTTGACACCGGGGAGCTGTTTTTT
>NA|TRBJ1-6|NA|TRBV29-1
CSVKVGNYNSPLHF
TGCAGCGTTAAGGTGGGAAACTATAATTCACCCCTCCACTTT
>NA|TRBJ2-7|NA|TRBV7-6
CASSLATAYEQYF
TGTGCCAGCAGCTTAGCGACGGCCTACGAGCAGTACTTC
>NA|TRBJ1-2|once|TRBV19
CASSISWGPYGYTF
TGTGCCAGTAGTATTTCTTGGGGGCCCTATGGCTACACCTTC
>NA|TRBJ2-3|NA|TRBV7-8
CASSLVRTTGTTDTQYF
TGTGCCAGCAGCTTAGTAAGGACGACGGGGACCACAGATACGCAGTATTTT
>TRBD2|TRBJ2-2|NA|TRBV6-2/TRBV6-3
CASSPWEGDNTGELFF
TGTGCCAGCAGCCCCTGGGAGGGCGACAACACCGGGGAGCTGTTTTTT
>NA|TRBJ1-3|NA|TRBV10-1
CASSEREEGSGNTIYF
TGCGCCAGCAGTGAGAGGGAGGAAGGATCTGGAAACACCATATATTTT
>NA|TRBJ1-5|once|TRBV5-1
CASSLGGGDPNQPQHF
TGCGCCAGCAGCTTAGGAGGAGGGGACCCCAATCAGCCCCAGCATTTT
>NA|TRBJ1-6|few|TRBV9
CASSVDSSYNSPLHF
TGTGCCAGCAGCGTTGACAGCTCCTATAATTCACCCCTCCACTTT
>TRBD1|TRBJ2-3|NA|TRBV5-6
CASSRTQGGVGTQYF
TGTGCCAGCAGCCGTACACAGGGGGGAGTTGGTACGCAGTATTTT
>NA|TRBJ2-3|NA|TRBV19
CASSVSGATDTQYF
TGTGCCAGTAGTGTATCGGGAGCCACAGATACGCAGTATTTT
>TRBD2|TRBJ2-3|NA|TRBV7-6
CASSLEPPGGGTDTQYF
TGTGCCAGCAGCTTAGAACCTCCGGGGGGTGGCACAGATACGCAGTATTTT
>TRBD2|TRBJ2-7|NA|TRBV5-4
CASSLERGAYYEQYF
TGTGCCAGCAGCTTGGAGCGGGGGGCCTACTACGAGCAGTACTTC
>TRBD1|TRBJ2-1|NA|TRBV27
CASRPSWTGGHNEQFF
TGTGCCAGCAGACCATCATGGACAGGGGGCCACAATGAGCAGTTCTTC